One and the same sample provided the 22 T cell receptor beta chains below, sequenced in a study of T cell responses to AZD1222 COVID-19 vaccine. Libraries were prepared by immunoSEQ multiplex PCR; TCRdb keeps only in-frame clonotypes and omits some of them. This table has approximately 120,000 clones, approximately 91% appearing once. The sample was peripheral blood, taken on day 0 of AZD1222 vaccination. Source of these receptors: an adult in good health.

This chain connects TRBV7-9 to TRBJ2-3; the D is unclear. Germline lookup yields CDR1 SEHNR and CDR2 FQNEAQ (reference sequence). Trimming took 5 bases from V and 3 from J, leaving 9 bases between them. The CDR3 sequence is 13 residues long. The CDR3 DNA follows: TGTGCCAGCAGCCCAAAGGAAACAGATACGCAGTATTTT. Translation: CASSPKETDTQYF.

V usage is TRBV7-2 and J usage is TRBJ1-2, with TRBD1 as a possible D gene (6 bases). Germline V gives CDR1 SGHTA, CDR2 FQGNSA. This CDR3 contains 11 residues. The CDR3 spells CWTESNYGYTF. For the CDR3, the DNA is TGTTGGACAGAGAGTAACTATGGCTACACCTTC.

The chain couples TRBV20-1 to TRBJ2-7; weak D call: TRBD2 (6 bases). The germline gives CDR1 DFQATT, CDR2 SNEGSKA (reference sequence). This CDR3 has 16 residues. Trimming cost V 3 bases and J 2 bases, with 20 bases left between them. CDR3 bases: TGCAGTGCTAGTTCACCCACCGGGACTGATCCCTACGAGCAGTACTTC. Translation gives CSASSPTGTDPYEQYF.

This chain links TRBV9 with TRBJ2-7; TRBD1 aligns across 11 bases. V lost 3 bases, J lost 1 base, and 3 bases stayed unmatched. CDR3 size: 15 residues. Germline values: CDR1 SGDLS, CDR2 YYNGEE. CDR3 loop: CASSAGQGASYEQYF. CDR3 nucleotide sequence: TGTGCCAGCAGCGCCGGACAGGGGGCTTCCTACGAGCAGTACTTC.

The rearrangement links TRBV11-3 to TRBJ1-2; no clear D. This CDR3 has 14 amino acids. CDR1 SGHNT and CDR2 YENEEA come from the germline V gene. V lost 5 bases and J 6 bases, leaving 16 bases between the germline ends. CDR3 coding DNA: TGTGCCAGCAGCCCCCGAGGAGGGAAAGATGGCTACACCTTC. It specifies CASSPRGGKDGYTF.

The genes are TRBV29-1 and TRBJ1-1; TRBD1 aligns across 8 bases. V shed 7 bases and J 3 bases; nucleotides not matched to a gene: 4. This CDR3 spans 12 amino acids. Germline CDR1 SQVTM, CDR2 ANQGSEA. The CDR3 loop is CSGGQEYTEAFF. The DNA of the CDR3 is TGCAGCGGGGGACAGGAGTACACTGAAGCTTTCTTT.

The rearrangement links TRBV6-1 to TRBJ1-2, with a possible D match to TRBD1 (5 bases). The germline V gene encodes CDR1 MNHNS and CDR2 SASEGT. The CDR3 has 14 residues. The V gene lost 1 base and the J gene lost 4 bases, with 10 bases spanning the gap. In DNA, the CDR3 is TGTGCCAGCAGTGAAGGGTGGGGCAGCTATGGCTACACCTTC. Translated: CASSEGWGSYGYTF.

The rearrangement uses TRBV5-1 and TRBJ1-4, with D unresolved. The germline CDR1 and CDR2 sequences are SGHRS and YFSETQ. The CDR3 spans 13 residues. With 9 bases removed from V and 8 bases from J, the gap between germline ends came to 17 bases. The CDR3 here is CATMAGEREKLFF. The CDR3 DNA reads TGCGCCACCATGGCGGGAGAGCGGGAAAAACTGTTTTTT. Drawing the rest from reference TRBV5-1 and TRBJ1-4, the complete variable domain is KAGVTQTPRYLIKTRGQQVTLSCSPISGHRSVSWYQQTPGQGLQFLFEYFSETQRNKGNFPGRFSGRQFSNSRSEMNVSTLELGDSALYLCATMAGEREKLFFGSGTQLSVL.

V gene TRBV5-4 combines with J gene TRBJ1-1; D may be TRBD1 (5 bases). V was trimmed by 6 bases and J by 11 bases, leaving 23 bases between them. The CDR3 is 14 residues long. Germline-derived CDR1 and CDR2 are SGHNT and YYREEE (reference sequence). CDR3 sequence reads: CASTFGAADMGAFF. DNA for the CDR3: TGTGCCAGCACCTTCGGGGCAGCCGATATGGGGGCTTTCTTT.

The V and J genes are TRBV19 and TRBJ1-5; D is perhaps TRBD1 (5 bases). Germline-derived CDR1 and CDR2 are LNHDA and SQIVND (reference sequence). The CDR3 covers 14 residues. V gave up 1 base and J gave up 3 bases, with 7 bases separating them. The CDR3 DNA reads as TGTGCCAGTAGTATAGCAGGGAACAATCAGCCCCAGCATTTT. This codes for CASSIAGNNQPQHF.

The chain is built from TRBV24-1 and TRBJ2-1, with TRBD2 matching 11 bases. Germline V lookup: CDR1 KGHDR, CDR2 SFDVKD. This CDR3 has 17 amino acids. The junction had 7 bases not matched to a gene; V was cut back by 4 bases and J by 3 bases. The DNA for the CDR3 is TGTGCCACCAGTGACTCCCGACTAGCGGGAAACTACAATGAGCAGTTCTTC. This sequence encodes CATSDSRLAGNYNEQFF.

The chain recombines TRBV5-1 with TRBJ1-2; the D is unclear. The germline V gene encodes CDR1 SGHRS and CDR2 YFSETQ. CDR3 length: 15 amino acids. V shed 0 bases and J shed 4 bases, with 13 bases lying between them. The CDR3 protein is CASSLAPGFSYGYTF. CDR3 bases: TGCGCCAGCAGCTTGGCCCCGGGATTCAGCTATGGCTACACCTTC.

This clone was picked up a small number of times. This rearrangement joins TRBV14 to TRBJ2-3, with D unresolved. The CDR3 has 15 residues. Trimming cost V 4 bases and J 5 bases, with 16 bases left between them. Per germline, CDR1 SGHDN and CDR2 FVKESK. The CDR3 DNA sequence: TGTGCCAGCAGCCCTACCCTCTCGTCCCAAGATACGCAGTATTTT. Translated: CASSPTLSSQDTQYF. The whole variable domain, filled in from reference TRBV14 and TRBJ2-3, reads EAGVTQFPSHSVIEKGQTVTLRCDPISGHDNLYWYRRVMGKEIKFLLHFVKESKQDESGMPNNRFLAERTGGTYSTLKVQPAELEDSGVYFCASSPTLSSQDTQYFGPGTRLTVL.

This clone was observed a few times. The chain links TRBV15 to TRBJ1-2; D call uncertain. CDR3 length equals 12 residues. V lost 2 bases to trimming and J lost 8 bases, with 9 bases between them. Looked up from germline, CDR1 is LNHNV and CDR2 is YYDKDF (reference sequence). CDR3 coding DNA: TGTGCCACCAGCAGATCGCGCGTGGGCTACACCTTC. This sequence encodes CATSRSRVGYTF.

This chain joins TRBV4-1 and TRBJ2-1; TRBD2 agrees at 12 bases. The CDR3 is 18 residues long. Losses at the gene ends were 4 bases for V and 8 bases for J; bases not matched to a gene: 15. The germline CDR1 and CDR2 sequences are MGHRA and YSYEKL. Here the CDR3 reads CASSLLLVLAGGRDEQFF. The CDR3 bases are TGCGCCAGCAGCCTACTCCTGGTCCTAGCGGGAGGGCGCGATGAGCAGTTCTTC.

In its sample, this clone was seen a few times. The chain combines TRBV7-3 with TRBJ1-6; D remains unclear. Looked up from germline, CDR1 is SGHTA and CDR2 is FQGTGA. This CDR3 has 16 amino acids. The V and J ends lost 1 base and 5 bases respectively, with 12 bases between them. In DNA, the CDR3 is TGTGCCAGCAGCTTAAACCGTCCGGGAAATAATTCACCCCTCCACTTT. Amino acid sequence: CASSLNRPGNNSPLHF.

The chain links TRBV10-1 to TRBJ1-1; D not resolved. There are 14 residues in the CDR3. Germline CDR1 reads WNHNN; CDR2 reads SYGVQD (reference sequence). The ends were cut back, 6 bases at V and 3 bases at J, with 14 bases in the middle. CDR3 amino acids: CASSPAREDTEAFF. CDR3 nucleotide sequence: TGCGCCAGCAGCCCAGCAAGGGAGGACACTGAAGCTTTCTTT.

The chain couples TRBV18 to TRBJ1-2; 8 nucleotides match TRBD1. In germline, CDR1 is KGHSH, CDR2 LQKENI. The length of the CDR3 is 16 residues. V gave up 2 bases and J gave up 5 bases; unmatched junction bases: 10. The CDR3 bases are TGTGCCAGCTCACCAAGTTCCCAGGGGGCGCGATATGGCTACACCTTC. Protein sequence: CASSPSSQGARYGYTF.

The CDR3 region has the DNA TGTGCCAGCAGCTGGGACAGCGACGGTCAGCCCCAGCATTTT. It yields the protein CASSWDSDGQPQHF. The chain joins TRBV11-2 to TRBJ1-5; 7 bases are shared with TRBD1. This CDR3 contains 14 residues. Germline loops: CDR1 SGHAT, CDR2 FQNNGV. V was clipped by 4 bases and J by 6 bases; unmatched bases: 6.

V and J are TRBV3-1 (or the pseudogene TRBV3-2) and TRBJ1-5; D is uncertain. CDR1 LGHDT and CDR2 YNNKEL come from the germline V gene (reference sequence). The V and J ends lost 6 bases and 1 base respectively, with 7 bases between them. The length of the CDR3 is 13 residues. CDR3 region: CASSYGSNQPQHF. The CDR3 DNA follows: TGTGCCAGCAGTTACGGGAGCAATCAGCCCCAGCATTTT.

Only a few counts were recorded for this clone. This CDR3 is CASSFSNRGYNEQFF. The CDR3 region has the DNA TGCGCCAGCAGCTTCTCGAACAGGGGCTACAATGAGCAGTTCTTC. The V gene is TRBV5-1, the J gene TRBJ2-1, with TRBD1 matching 7 bases. The CDR3 contains 15 residues. The germline V gene encodes CDR1 SGHRS and CDR2 YFSETQ. V gave up 2 bases and J gave up 3 bases; unmatched junction bases: 5.

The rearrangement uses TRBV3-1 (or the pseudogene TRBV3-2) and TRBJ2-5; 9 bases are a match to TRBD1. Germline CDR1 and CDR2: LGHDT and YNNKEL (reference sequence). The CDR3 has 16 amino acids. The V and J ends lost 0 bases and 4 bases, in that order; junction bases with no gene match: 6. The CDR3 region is CASSQEWGQGVETQYF. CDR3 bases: TGTGCCAGCAGCCAAGAGTGGGGACAGGGAGTAGAGACCCAGTACTTC.